This TCR beta chain comes out of a study of blood T cell repertoires in COVID-19. This CDR3 spans 17 amino acids. Original handling: Estimated nucleated cell counts came from reference gene primer amplification. The method was immunoSEQ multiplex PCR; TCRdb's version includes in-frame clones alone and lacks a portion of them. Clone size and the V and J calls come from that table; the DNA yielded D and trimming. Here the sample spans around 58,000 clones, 88% being singletons. The sample was peripheral blood. This clonotype was sampled from a woman in her sixties with COVID-19, enrolled during active disease. The rearrangement links TRBV21-1 to TRBJ1-4; the D call TRBD1 from the table was never checked on the DNA. TRBV21-1 is labeled a pseudogene. CDR3 sequence: CASSKVFDSPTNEKLFF. CDR3 sequence (DNA): TGTGCCAGCAGCAAAGTATTCGACAGCCCAACTAATGAAAAACTGTTTTTT.